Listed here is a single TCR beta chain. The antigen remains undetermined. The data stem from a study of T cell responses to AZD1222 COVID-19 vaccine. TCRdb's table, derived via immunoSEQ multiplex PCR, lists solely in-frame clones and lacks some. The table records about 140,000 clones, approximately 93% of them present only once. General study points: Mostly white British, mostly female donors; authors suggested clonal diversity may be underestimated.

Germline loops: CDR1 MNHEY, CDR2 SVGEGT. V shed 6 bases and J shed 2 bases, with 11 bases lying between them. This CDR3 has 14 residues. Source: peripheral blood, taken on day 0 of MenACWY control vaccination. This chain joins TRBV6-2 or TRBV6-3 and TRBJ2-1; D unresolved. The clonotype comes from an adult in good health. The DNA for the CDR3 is TGTGCCAGCAGCCTATGGGCACCCTACAATGAGCAGTTCTTC. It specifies CASSLWAPYNEQFF.